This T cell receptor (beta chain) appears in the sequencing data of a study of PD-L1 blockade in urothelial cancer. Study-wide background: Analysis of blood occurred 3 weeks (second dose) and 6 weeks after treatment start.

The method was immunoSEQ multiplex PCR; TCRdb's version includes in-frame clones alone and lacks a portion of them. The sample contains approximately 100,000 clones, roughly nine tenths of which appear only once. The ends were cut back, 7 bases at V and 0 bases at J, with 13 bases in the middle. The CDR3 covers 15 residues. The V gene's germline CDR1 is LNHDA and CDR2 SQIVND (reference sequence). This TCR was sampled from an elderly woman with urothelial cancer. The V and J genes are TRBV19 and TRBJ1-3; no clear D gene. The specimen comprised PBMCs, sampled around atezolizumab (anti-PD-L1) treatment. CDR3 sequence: CASIKQRSSGNTIYF. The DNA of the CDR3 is TGTGCCAGTATCAAACAGAGAAGCTCTGGAAACACCATATATTTT.